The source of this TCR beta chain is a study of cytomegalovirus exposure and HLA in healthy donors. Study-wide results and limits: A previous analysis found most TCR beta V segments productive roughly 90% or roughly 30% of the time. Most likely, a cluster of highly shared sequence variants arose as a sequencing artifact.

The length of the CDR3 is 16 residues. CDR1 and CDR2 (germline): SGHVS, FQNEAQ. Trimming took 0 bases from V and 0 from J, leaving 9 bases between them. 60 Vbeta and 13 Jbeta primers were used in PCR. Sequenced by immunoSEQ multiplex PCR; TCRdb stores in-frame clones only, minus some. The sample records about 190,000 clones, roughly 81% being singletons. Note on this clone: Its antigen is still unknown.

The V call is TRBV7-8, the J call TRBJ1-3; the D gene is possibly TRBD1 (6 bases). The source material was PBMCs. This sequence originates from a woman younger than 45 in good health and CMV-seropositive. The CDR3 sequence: CASSLAGQSSGNTIYF. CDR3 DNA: TGTGCCAGCAGCTTAGCAGGACAGTCCTCTGGAAACACCATATATTTT.